This TCR beta chain comes out of a study of regulatory T cells in long-lasting Graves disease. This clonotype occurred many times. The CDR3 length is 15 residues. After removal of 4 bases from V and 0 bases from J, the junction contained 5 bases not matched to a gene. Germline CDR1 is SEHNR and CDR2 is FQNEAQ (reference sequence). Arm-PCR with iRepertoire HTBI primers amplified the CDR3 regions for these TCR beta libraries. TCRdb processed the multiplex PCR reads anew with MiXCR; each CDR3 protein has one entry. The sample comprises around 400,000 distinct CDR3 sequences, roughly a sixth of which are singletons, and about 20% rests with the top ten. Time point reported: newly diagnosed GD, antithyroid drugs for less than 3 months. Extracted PBMC RNA gave rise to the TCR library.

The V call is TRBV7-9, the J call TRBJ2-7, with TRBD1 matching over 8 bases. This clonotype was obtained from a female donor with Graves disease. The starting material was peripheral blood mononuclear cells (PBMCs), obtained at new diagnosis, from a patient treated with antithyroid drugs. The CDR3 DNA reads as TGTGCCAGCAGCTCAGAAGGACAGGGCTCCTACGAGCAGTACTTC. Its protein product is CASSSEGQGSYEQYF.